A single sample is the source of the 20 T cell receptor beta chains below, sequenced in a study of blood T cell repertoires in COVID-19. Produced via immunoSEQ multiplex PCR; TCRdb's table is partial and in-frame only. The sample contains 150,000 to 200,000 clones, over 75% of which appear only once. The sequenced material came from peripheral blood. These TCRs come from a man aged 40-50 years with active or convalescent COVID-19.

The rearrangement uses TRBV6-2 or TRBV6-3 and TRBJ2-1; 16 nucleotides line up with TRBD2. After removal of 6 bases from V and 12 bases from J, the junction contained 11 bases not matched to a gene. Germline V gene sequence: CDR1 MNHEY, CDR2 SVGEGT. The CDR3 spans 16 residues. The CDR3 DNA follows: TGTGCCAGCAGCCTCTCCGGGACTAGCGGGGGGGCGTGGCAGTTCTTC. Translation gives CASSLSGTSGGAWQFF.

The rearrangement links TRBV3-1 (or the pseudogene TRBV3-2) to TRBJ1-1, with D uncertain. The germline V gene encodes CDR1 LGHDT and CDR2 YNNKEL (reference sequence). The CDR3 sequence is 12 residues long. Trimming cost V 1 base and J 3 bases, with 3 bases left between them. CDR3 region: CASSQAYTEAFF. The CDR3 nucleotides are TGTGCCAGCAGCCAAGCATACACTGAAGCTTTCTTT.

J is TRBJ2-1 and V is TRBV10-3, with TRBD2 identical over 9 bases. Germline CDR1 reads ENHRY; CDR2 reads SYGVKD. This CDR3 is built from 15 residues. The junction had 5 bases not matched to a gene; V was cut back by 2 bases and J by 6 bases. CDR3 region: CAISEKVAGANEQFF. DNA for the CDR3: TGTGCCATCAGTGAGAAGGTAGCGGGGGCCAATGAGCAGTTCTTC.

The chain combines TRBV19 with TRBJ2-3, with 7 bases matching TRBD2. Losses at the gene ends were 3 bases for V and 4 bases for J; bases not matched to a gene: 4. Germline CDR1 LNHDA, CDR2 SQIVND (reference sequence). CDR3 length: 14 residues. Here the CDR3 DNA reads TGTGCCAGTAGTATTCCGGGGAGGGCAGATACGCAGTATTTT. As protein: CASSIPGRADTQYF.

This rearrangement joins TRBV19 to TRBJ1-3, with D uncertain. V was cut by 2 bases and J by 0 bases, with 11 bases left in between. This CDR3 is built from 16 residues. Germline V CDR1 and CDR2: LNHDA, SQIVND (reference sequence). The CDR3 region is CASSISVASSGNTIYF. The CDR3 DNA is TGTGCCAGTAGTATAAGTGTGGCAAGCTCTGGAAACACCATATATTTT. Supplemented by reference TRBV19 and TRBJ1-3, the full variable domain reads DGGITQSPKYLFRKEGQNVTLSCEQNLNHDAMYWYRQDPGQGLRLIYYSQIVNDFQKGDIAEGYSVSREKKESFPLTVTSAQKNPTAFYLCASSISVASSGNTIYFGEGSWLTVV.

This rearrangement joins TRBV27 to TRBJ1-5; 7 positions match TRBD1. This CDR3 is built from 14 residues. V shed 5 bases, J shed 4 bases, and the junction held 5 bases outside the gene matches. Germline values: CDR1 MNHEY, CDR2 SMNVEV (reference sequence). CDR3 sequence (DNA): TGTGCCAGCAGTCCCGGACAGGTTAATCAGCCCCAGCATTTT. Encoded protein: CASSPGQVNQPQHF.

The V call is TRBV4-2, the J call TRBJ1-3; D remains ambiguous. V lost 1 base, J lost 2 bases, and 3 bases lay in between. This CDR3 comprises 13 residues. Germline CDR1 LGHNA, CDR2 YNFKEQ. CDR3 protein: CASSQVAGNTIYF. DNA of the CDR3: TGTGCCAGCAGCCAAGTCGCTGGAAACACCATATATTTT.

The gene calls are TRBV2 and TRBJ1-5, with a tentative D call TRBD1 (5 bases). Trimming cost V 6 bases and J 7 bases, with 16 bases left between them. Germline CDR1 and CDR2: SNHLY and FYNNEI. CDR3 length: 14 amino acids. CDR3 in DNA: TGTGCCAGCAGCCCTGAAATGGGGGGACAGCCCCAGCATTTT. It specifies CASSPEMGGQPQHF.

This sequence joins TRBV10-3 and TRBJ2-2; D is unclear. This CDR3 has 15 residues. From germline, CDR1 is ENHRY and CDR2 SYGVKD. Trimming took 4 bases from V and 0 from J, leaving 9 bases between them. The CDR3 here is CAISGNNANTGELFF. In DNA, the CDR3 is TGTGCCATCAGTGGTAACAACGCGAACACCGGGGAGCTGTTTTTT.

The rearrangement joins TRBV7-2 to TRBJ1-3, with a possible D match to TRBD1 (6 bases). The V end lost 4 bases, the J end lost 3 bases, and 13 bases lay between the germline ends. The germline V gene encodes CDR1 SGHTA and CDR2 FQGNSA. The CDR3 consists of 15 residues. CDR3 amino acids: CASSSAGARGNTIYF. In nucleotides, the CDR3 is TGTGCCAGCAGCTCTGCGGGGGCGCGTGGAAACACCATATATTTT.

The chain has TRBV28 and TRBJ2-5, with 7 bases fitting TRBD2. The CDR3 runs 14 residues. V lost 1 base and J lost 4; bases outside the gene matches: 3. Germline V gene data show CDR1 as MDHEN and CDR2 as SYDVKM. The CDR3 DNA follows: TGTGCCAGCAGTTTATTTGGGGGGGGAGAGACCCAGTACTTC. Translation gives CASSLFGGGETQYF.

This clone came up once. The chain has TRBV7-9 and TRBJ2-7, with a tentative D call TRBD1 (7 bases). The V end was cut by 4 bases, the J end by 1 base, with 26 bases between. Germline V CDR1 and CDR2: SEHNR, FQNEAQ (reference sequence). This CDR3 comprises 19 residues. The CDR3 protein is CASSSRHQRRRGQSYEQYF. The CDR3 DNA is TGTGCCAGCAGCTCGCGCCATCAGAGGAGGAGGGGACAGTCCTACGAGCAGTACTTC.

The V and J genes are TRBV2 and TRBJ2-2, with 8 bases aligning to TRBD1. The germline CDR1 and CDR2 sequences are SNHLY and FYNNEI. CDR3 size: 16 residues. The trim removed 5 bases at V and 5 bases at J, leaving 10 bases unmatched. The CDR3 reads CASSQWTGRETGELFF. CDR3 nucleotide sequence: TGTGCCAGCAGTCAATGGACAGGGCGGGAAACCGGGGAGCTGTTTTTT. Complete variable domain (other parts from reference TRBV2 and TRBJ2-2): EPEVTQTPSHQVTQMGQEVILRCVPISNHLYFYWYRQILGQKVEFLVSFYNNEISEKSEIFDDQFSVERPDGSNFTLKIRSTKLEDSAMYFCASSQWTGRETGELFFGEGSRLTVL.

The chain joins TRBV19 to TRBJ1-6; 12 bases align to TRBD1. Germline V gene data show CDR1 as LNHDA and CDR2 as SQIVND (reference sequence). CDR3 size: 16 residues. The V and J ends lost 4 bases and 8 bases, in that order; junction bases with no gene match: 6. The DNA for the CDR3 is TGTGCCAGTAGTACCCGGGACAGGGGGCAGGATTCACCCCTCCACTTT. Translating it yields CASSTRDRGQDSPLHF.

The chain couples TRBV7-9 to TRBJ1-4; D gene unclear. Germline CDR1 is SEHNR and CDR2 is FQNEAQ (reference sequence). The CDR3 is made up of 14 amino acids. Trimming took 5 bases from V and 4 from J, leaving 11 bases between them. The CDR3 reads CASSDRGRNEKLFF. DNA for the CDR3: TGTGCCAGCAGCGACCGAGGCCGTAATGAAAAACTGTTTTTT. The complete variable domain, with remaining parts taken from reference TRBV7-9 and TRBJ1-4, reads DTGVSQNPRHKITKRGQNVTFRCDPISEHNRLYWYRQTLGQGPEFLTYFQNEAQLEKSRLLSDRFSAERPKGSFSTLEIQRTEQGDSAMYLCASSDRGRNEKLFFGSGTQLSVL.

The rearrangement links TRBV6-1 to TRBJ1-3; D is unclear. This CDR3 spans 16 amino acids. Germline values: CDR1 MNHNS, CDR2 SASEGT. V lost 1 base and J lost 0, with 10 bases in between. CDR3 protein: CASSEGPRSSGNTIYF. The CDR3 DNA sequence: TGTGCCAGCAGTGAAGGGCCGAGGAGCTCTGGAAACACCATATATTTT.

The chain couples TRBV25-1 to TRBJ2-3; D might be TRBD2 (5 bases). CDR3 length: 14 amino acids. V lost 5 bases to trimming and J lost 2 bases, with 11 bases between them. CDR1 and CDR2 (germline): MGHDK, SYGVNS. Here the CDR3 reads CASSRRASTDTQYF. The CDR3 bases are TGTGCCAGCAGTAGGCGGGCCTCCACAGATACGCAGTATTTT.

V usage is TRBV5-5 and J usage is TRBJ1-4; maybe TRBD1 (5 bases). Trimming removed 0 bases at V and 7 bases at J, with 10 bases between. The CDR3 is 14 residues long. Germline CDR1 reads SGHKS; CDR2 reads YYEKEE (reference sequence). The CDR3 reads CASSLARGGEKLFF. The CDR3 nucleotides read TGTGCCAGCAGCTTGGCTAGGGGAGGTGAAAAACTGTTTTTT.

V usage is TRBV5-6 and J usage is TRBJ1-4; D may be TRBD1 (6 bases). CDR3 length: 17 amino acids. Trimming removed 4 bases at V and 3 bases at J, with 19 bases between. The germline V gene has CDR1 SGHDT and CDR2 YYEEEE. The chain's CDR3 is CASSSRGHQAANEKLFF. As DNA, the CDR3 is TGTGCCAGCAGCAGTAGGGGACACCAGGCGGCTAATGAAAAACTGTTTTTT.

This chain uses TRBV27 with TRBJ2-3; D remains unclear. Trimming cost V 6 bases and J 2 bases, with 12 bases left between them. The CDR3 totals 14 residues. The germline V gene has CDR1 MNHEY and CDR2 SMNVEV (reference sequence). The CDR3 DNA is TGTGCCAGCAGCCTAAGACTCAACACAGATACGCAGTATTTT. It specifies CASSLRLNTDTQYF.